This T cell receptor (beta chain) came from a study of T cells in Graves' hyperthyroidism and ophthalmopathy (dated by TCRdb to about 2019). As for the study more broadly: Peripheral blood was sampled at the time of initial diagnosis, prior to any treatment. TCR V-J signatures able to tell the groups apart were searched for in a discovery cohort of 95 or so patients, of whom approximately 40 had Graves' ophthalmopathy and some 60 had stable Graves' hyperthyroidism. An independent validation cohort of around 19 hyperthyroidism patients and approximately 15 patients who later progressed to ophthalmopathy tested prospective prediction of ophthalmopathy. The 75 to 100 discovery patients were divided at random into training and test sets in a 7:3 ratio. In addition, the study compared T-cell repertoires in thyroid tissue and in blood from 6 or 7 Graves' hyperthyroidism patients. After blood sampling, hyperthyroidism patients were treated with methimazole at a starting dose of 30 mg daily, and ophthalmopathy patients were treated with high-dose intravenous methylprednisolone. According to the paper, TCR Vbeta CDR3 sequencing was carried out on some 140 peripheral blood samples, which came from 40 to 45 ophthalmopathy, under 85 hyperthyroidism and roughly 17 progressor patients. Beyond this particular receptor, the publication reports: Most expanded thyroid clonotypes (frequency above 0.001) were also found in blood, which suggests that blood repertoires may mirror thyroid immune responses. Sample size was not statistically predetermined, and blinding of investigators to group allocation was not performed. In validation, progression to ophthalmopathy was predicted by the model with around 70% sensitivity and 72% to 85% specificity, a median of around 6.5 months before onset. In cross-validation, a model built on a 13 V-J signature told ophthalmopathy apart from stable hyperthyroidism with approximately 91% sensitivity and 81% to 82% specificity, and in testing the same model reached 80%/75%.

The TCR beta CDR3 regions were amplified from RNA transcripts. For the first round of RT-PCR on the TCR CDR3, the HTBI primer set was used together with the Qiagen OneStep RT-PCR kit. Libraries were constructed in a second round of multiplex PCR, after which size selection and purification were performed. Libraries were sequenced paired-end with 100 bp reads on an Illumina HiSeq2000. The source study handled its data this way. SOAPnuke was used to process the raw data, removing reads that contained adapters or uncalled bases, had a mean Phred below 15, or lacked an exact match to the constant primer or identifier. COPE v1.2.5 was used to merge the high-quality paired reads, and each unique nucleotide sequence was defined as a clonotype. Clonotypes were aligned to IMGT TRBV, TRBD and TRBJ reference segments using MiTCR v1.1. The analysis included only V-J combinations with a frequency above 0.0001, which together covered approximately 99% of the repertoires. A TCS score was defined as the ratio of F50 (clonal expansion) to E x V (chaos), with BLOSUM62-based TCRdist applied between CDR3 peptides within each V-J. Welch's t-statistics and random forest reduced fewer than 600 V-J features to 13, which were used in a naive Bayes classifier (R e1071). TCRdb itself trimmed the public reads at Q25 with fastp, ran MiXCR and retained productive beta chains. For every CDR3 protein sequence, its rows merge into one entry that carries the most common genes and DNA. These V and J calls rely on TCRdb rather than the paper's analysis. In all, the sample holds roughly 640,000 distinct CDR3 sequences, and around 15% of those were seen once. About 3.5% of the sample goes to the ten largest clones.

At least ten counts were recorded for this clonotype. Its binding antigen is unknown. No clone much larger than this one lies a single base away; base qualities are absent. According to the germline V gene, CDR1 reads SGHAT and CDR2 reads FQNNGV. Including the terminal cysteine and phenylalanine, the CDR3 comprises 15 residues. Only the CDR3 part of the read is kept: 45 bases, read in frame from the first base. V was cut back by 4 bases and J by 2 bases, leaving a gap of 15 bases between them. Moderately to severely active disease, a Clinical Activity Score of at least 3, a NOSPECS grade of at least 4, and a duration under 3 months were present in ophthalmopathy patients. Exclusion was applied to patients with uncontrolled infections, other autoimmune diseases, pregnancy or lactation. Diagnoses relied on clinical symptoms, serum thyroxine and TRAb, thyroid ultrasound and orbital computed tomography. PBMCs were separated from under 11 ml of fresh peripheral blood using Ficoll-Paque density gradient centrifugation. Total RNA was extracted using Trizol reagent, and RNA quality was assessed on an Agilent 2100 Bioanalyzer.

The sample taken for sequencing was blood. This receptor was identified in a woman in her 40s with Graves' ophthalmopathy. In this chain, TRBV11-2 is recombined with TRBJ2-7, with a tentative D gene TRBD2 over 7 matching bases. The sequence in DNA is TGTGCCAGCAGCTCAGGGGTCGGGAGGACCTACGAGCAGTACTTC. It specifies CASSSGVGRTYEQYF.